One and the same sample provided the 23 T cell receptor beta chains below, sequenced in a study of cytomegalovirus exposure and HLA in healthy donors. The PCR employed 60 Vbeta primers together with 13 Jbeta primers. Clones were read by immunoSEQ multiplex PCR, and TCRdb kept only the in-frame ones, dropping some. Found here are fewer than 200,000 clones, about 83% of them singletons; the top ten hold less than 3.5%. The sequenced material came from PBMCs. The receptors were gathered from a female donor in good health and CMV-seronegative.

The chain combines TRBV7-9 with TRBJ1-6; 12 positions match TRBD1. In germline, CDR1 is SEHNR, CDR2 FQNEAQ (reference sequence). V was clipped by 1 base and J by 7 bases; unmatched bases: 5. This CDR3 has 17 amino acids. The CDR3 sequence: CASSLGGTGGYNSPLHF. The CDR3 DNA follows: TGTGCCAGCAGCTTAGGCGGGACAGGGGGCTACAATTCACCCCTCCACTTT.

CDR3 sequence reads: CASRVTGNTEAFF. As DNA, the CDR3 is TGTGCCAGCAGGGTTACTGGGAACACTGAAGCTTTCTTT. This rearrangement joins TRBV2 to TRBJ1-1, with D hard to call. There are 13 residues in the CDR3. Trimming removed 6 bases at V and 1 base at J, with 9 bases between. Germline V CDR1 and CDR2: SNHLY, FYNNEI. Full variable domain (remainder filled in from reference TRBV2 and TRBJ1-1): EPEVTQTPSHQVTQMGQEVILRCVPISNHLYFYWYRQILGQKVEFLVSFYNNEISEKSEIFDDQFSVERPDGSNFTLKIRSTKLEDSAMYFCASRVTGNTEAFFGQGTRLTVV.

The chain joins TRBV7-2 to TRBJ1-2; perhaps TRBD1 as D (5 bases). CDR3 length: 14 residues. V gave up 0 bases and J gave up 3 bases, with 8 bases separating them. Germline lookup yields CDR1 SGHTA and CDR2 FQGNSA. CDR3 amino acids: CASSLADSYYGYTF. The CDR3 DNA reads TGTGCCAGCAGCTTAGCAGACAGCTACTATGGCTACACCTTC.

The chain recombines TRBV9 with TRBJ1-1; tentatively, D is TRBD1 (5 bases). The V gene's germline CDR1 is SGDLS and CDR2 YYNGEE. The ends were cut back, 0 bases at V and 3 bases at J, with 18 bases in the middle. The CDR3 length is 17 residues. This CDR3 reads CASSVDPGGGLDTEAFF. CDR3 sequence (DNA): TGTGCCAGCAGCGTAGACCCCGGGGGGGGATTGGACACTGAAGCTTTCTTT.

CDR3 residues: CASSQVSPTSGDNEQFF. CDR3 nucleotides: TGTGCCAGCAGCCAAGTTTCGCCAACTAGCGGAGACAATGAGCAGTTCTTC. V gene TRBV4-2 combines with J gene TRBJ2-1; 8 bases align to TRBD2. Per germline, CDR1 LGHNA and CDR2 YNFKEQ. The length of the CDR3 is 17 residues. The junction had 10 bases not matched to a gene; V was cut back by 1 base and J by 5 bases.

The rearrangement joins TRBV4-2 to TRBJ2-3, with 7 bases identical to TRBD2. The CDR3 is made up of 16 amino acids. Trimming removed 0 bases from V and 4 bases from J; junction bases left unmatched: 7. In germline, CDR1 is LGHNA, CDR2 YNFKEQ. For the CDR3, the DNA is TGTGCCAGCAGCCAAGAAGCGGGACTCACGTCAGATACGCAGTATTTT. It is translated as CASSQEAGLTSDTQYF.

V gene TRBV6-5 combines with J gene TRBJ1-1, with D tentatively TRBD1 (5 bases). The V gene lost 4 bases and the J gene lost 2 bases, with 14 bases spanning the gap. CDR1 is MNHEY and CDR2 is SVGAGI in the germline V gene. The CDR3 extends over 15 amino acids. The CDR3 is CASSFAGRGNTEAFF. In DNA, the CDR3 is TGTGCCAGCAGTTTCGCCGGTAGGGGCAACACTGAAGCTTTCTTT.

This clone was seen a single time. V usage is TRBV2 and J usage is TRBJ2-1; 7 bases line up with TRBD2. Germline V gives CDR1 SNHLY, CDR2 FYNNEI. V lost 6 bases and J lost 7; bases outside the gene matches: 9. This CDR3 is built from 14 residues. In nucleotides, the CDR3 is TGTGCCAGCAGGGAACAAGTCGGGGGGAATGAGCAGTTCTTC. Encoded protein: CASREQVGGNEQFF.

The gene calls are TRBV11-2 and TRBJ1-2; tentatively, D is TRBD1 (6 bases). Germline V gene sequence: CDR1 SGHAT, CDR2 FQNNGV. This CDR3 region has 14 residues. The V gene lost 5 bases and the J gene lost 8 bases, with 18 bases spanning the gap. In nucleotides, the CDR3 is TGTGCCAGCAGCCCGGCGGGGGCTCCGGGCGGCTACACCTTC. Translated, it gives CASSPAGAPGGYTF.

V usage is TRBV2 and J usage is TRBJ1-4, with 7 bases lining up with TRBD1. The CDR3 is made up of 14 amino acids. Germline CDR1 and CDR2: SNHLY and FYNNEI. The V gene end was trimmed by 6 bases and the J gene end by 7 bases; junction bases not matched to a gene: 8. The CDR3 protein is CASSFRGIGEKLFF. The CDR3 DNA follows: TGTGCCAGCAGCTTCAGGGGGATAGGTGAAAAACTGTTTTTT.

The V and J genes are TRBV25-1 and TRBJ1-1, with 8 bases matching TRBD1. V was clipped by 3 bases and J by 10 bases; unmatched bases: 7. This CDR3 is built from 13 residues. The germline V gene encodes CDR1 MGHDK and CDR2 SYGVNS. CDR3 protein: CASSDPLRGRAFF. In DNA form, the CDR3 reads TGTGCCAGCAGTGACCCGCTCAGGGGGCGAGCTTTCTTT.

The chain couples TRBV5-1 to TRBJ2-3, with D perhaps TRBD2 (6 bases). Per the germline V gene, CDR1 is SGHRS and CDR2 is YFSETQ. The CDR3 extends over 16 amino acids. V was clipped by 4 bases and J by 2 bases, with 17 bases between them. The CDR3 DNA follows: TGCGCCAGCAGCGTAAGTTTGGAGGGAACCACAGATACGCAGTATTTT. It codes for CASSVSLEGTTDTQYF.

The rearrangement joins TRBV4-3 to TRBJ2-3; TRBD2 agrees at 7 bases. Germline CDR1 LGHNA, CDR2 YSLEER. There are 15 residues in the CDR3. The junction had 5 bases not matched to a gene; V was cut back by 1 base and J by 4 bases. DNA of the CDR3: TGCGCCAGCAGCCAAGGAGCAGGGAGGGCAGATACGCAGTATTTT. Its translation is CASSQGAGRADTQYF.

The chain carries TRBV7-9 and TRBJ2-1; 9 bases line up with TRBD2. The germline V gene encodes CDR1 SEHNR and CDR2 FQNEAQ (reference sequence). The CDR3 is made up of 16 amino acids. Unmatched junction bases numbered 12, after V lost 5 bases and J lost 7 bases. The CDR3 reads CASSKGREGQRNEQFF. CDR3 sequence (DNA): TGTGCCAGCAGCAAGGGGCGGGAGGGCCAACGGAATGAGCAGTTCTTC.

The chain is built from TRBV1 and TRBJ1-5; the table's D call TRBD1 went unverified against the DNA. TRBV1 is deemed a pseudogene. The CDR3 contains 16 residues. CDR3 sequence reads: CTSSQFWAQANRPQHF. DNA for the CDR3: TGCACCAGCAGCCAATTCTGGGCACAGGCCAATCGGCCCCAGCATTTT.

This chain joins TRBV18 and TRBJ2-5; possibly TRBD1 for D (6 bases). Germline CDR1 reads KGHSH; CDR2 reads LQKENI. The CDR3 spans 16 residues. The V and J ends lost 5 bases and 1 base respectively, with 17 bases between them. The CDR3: CASSSVPTGFQETQYF. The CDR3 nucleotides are TGTGCCAGCTCATCCGTACCGACAGGTTTCCAAGAGACCCAGTACTTC.

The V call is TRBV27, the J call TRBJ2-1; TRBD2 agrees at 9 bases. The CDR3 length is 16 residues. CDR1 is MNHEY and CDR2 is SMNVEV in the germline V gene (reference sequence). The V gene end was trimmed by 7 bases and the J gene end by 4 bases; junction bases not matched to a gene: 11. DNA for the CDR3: TGTGCCAGCAACCCTTCTCTGCGGGAGGGTTACAATGAGCAGTTCTTC. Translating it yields CASNPSLREGYNEQFF.

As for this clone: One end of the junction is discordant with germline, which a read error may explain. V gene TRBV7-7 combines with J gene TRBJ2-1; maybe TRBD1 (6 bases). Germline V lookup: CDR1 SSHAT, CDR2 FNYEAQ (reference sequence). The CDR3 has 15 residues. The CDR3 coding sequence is TGTGCTAGCAGCCTCCGGGAAGGGGGTGGGGATGAGCAGTTCTTC. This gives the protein CASSLREGGGDEQFF. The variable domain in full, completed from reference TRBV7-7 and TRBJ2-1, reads GAGVSQSPRYKVTKRGQDVTLRCDPISSHATLYWYQQALGQGPEFLTYFNYEAQPDKSGLPSDRFSAERPEGSISTLTIQRTEQRDSAMYRCASSLREGGGDEQFFGPGTRLTVL.

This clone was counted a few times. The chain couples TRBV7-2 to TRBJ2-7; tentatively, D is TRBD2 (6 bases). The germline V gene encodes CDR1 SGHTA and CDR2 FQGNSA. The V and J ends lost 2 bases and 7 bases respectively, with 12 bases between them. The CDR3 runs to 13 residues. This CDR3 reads CASSLSGVGEQYF. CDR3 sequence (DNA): TGTGCCAGCAGCTTATCGGGGGTGGGGGAGCAGTACTTC.

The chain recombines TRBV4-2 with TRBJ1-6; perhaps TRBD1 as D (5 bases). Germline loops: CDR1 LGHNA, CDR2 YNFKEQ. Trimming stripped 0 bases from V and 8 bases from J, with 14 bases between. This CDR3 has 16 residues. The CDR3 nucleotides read TGTGCCAGCAGCCAAGATACGGGGGTGAAGGATTCACCCCTCCACTTT. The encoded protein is CASSQDTGVKDSPLHF.

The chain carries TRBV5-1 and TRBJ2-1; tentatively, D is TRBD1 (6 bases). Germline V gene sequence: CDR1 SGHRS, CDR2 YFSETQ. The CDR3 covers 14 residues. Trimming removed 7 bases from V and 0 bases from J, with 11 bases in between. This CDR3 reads CASQGSSSYNEQFF. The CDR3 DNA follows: TGCGCCAGCCAGGGGAGTAGCTCCTACAATGAGCAGTTCTTC.

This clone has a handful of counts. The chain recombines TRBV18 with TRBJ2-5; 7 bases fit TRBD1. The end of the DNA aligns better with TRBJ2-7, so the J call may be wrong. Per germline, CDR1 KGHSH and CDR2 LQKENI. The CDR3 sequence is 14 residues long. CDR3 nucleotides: TGTGCCAGCTCACCGGACAGGCAAACCTACGAGCAGTACTTC. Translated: CASSPDRQTYEQYF.

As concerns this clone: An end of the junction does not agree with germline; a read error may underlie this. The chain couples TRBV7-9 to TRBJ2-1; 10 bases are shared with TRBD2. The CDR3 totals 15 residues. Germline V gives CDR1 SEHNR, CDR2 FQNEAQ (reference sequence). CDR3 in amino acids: CSSSLAGLAFNEQFF. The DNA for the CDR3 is TGTTCCAGCAGCTTAGCGGGACTAGCGTTTAATGAGCAGTTCTTC.